The 5 T cell receptor beta chains below were found in one sample sequenced in a study of CD8 T cells in Susac syndrome (dated by TCRdb to about 2019). The library was prepared using the immunoSEQ multiplex PCR assay. RNA was extracted using the RNeasy kit, and roughly 0.5 to 1 ug of the RNA was reverse transcribed with random hexamers. TCRdb redid the processing of the public reads, applying fastp at Q25 and MiXCR, and retained in-frame beta chains. Each CDR3 protein appears once, grouped with its most common genes and DNA. The sample data list some 260,000 distinct CDR3 sequences, and approximately 81% of these were observed just once. The ten biggest clones cover over 0.1% of the sample. Sequencing used CD8+ T cells from PBMCs. The receptor source for this set is a human donor with multiple sclerosis.

The gene calls are TRBV9 and TRBJ1-1; possible D gene TRBD1, 6 bases. V was trimmed by 3 bases and J by 4 bases, leaving 13 bases between them. The CDR3 consists of 14 residues. Germline CDR1 is SGDLS and CDR2 is YYNGEE. For the CDR3, the DNA is TGTGCCAGCAGCGCTTCAGGGGTCGGCACTGAAGCTTTCTTT. It encodes CASSASGVGTEAFF.

This clonotype was recorded only once. The CDR3 region is CASSQGGGKNIQYF. For the CDR3, the DNA is TGTGCCAGCAGCCAAGGGGGAGGCAAAAACATTCAGTACTTC. The chain is built from TRBV3-1 and TRBJ2-4; maybe TRBD2 (6 bases). V was pared by 1 base and J by 3 bases, with 7 bases between. Looked up from germline, CDR1 is LGHDT and CDR2 is YNNKEL (reference sequence). There are 14 residues in the CDR3. The variable domain in full, completed from reference TRBV3-1 and TRBJ2-4, reads DTAVSQTPKYLVTQMGNDKSIKCEQNLGHDTMYWYKQDSKKFLKIMFSYNNKELIINETVPNRFSPKSPDKAHLNLHINSLELGDSAVYFCASSQGGGKNIQYFGAGTRLSVL.

CDR3 sequence (DNA): TGTGCCAGCAGCTTAGTAACCATCTACAATGAGCAGTTCTTC. It codes for CASSLVTIYNEQFF. The V and J genes are TRBV7-8 and TRBJ2-1; no clear D. V was pared by 1 base and J by 3 bases, with 7 bases between. The germline CDR1 and CDR2 sequences are SGHVS and FQNEAQ. CDR3 length equals 14 residues.

The chain uses TRBV4-1 and TRBJ2-7; no definite D call. Germline CDR1 is MGHRA and CDR2 is YSYEKL. Trimming took off 0 bases at V and 3 bases at J, with 6 bases between the two ends. The CDR3 consists of 13 residues. Here the CDR3 DNA reads TGCGCCAGCAGCCAAGAAATCCTCTACGAGCAGTACTTC. Protein: CASSQEILYEQYF.

The V call is TRBV6-5, the J call TRBJ1-5, with D possibly TRBD1 on 6 matching bases. V was cut by 4 bases and J by 3 bases, with 10 bases left in between. The CDR3 has 14 amino acids. CDR1 is MNHEY and CDR2 is SVGAGI in the germline V gene. The CDR3, as DNA: TGTGCCAGCAGTTTAACAGGGCACAATCAGCCCCAGCATTTT. Protein sequence: CASSLTGHNQPQHF.